This entry describes one TCR beta chain. Its antigen is still unknown. The data belong to a study of cytomegalovirus exposure and HLA in healthy donors. General observations from the study: According to an earlier analysis, most TCR beta V segments yielded productive rearrangements about 87% or about 30% of the time. Later work found most CMV-associated TCR beta chains apparently HLA-restricted. Reported results showed that the classifier diagnosed cytomegalovirus status with high specificity and sensitivity. Some TCR beta chains (around 180 of them) were listed as cytomegalovirus-associated.

Germline assignment: CDR1 SGHRS and CDR2 YFSETQ. V was trimmed by 0 bases and J by 7 bases, leaving 13 bases between them. The CDR3 covers 15 residues. Primers for the PCR totalled 60 Vbeta and 13 Jbeta. Assay: immunoSEQ multiplex PCR; the TCRdb copy retains only in-frame clones and omits some. In the table there are approximately 160,000 clones, 75% of which are singletons. This chain links TRBV5-1 with TRBJ2-2; D may be TRBD1 (5 bases). The clonotype comes from a woman aged 50 to 65 in good health and CMV-seropositive. What was sequenced was PBMCs. CDR3: CASSLEQAGLGELFF. In DNA form, the CDR3 reads TGCGCCAGCAGCTTGGAACAGGCTGGGCTCGGGGAGCTGTTTTTT.